The next 25 T cell receptor beta chains were all read from a single sample in a study of blood T cells in healthy people across ages. Alongside a J-beta primer mix, a sample-barcoded 5' primer served in a second PCR lasting 7 to 11 cycles. MiXCR was run by TCRdb on the 5' RACE reads, yielding one entry per CDR3 protein. The sample lists about 1.6 million distinct CDR3 sequences, about 35% occurring once. The source material was blood. The receptor set was obtained from a young woman in good health.

The chain carries TRBV6-2 or TRBV6-3 and TRBJ2-1, with D perhaps assigned TRBD1 or TRBD2 (5 bases each). The germline gives CDR1 MNHEY, CDR2 SVGEGT. Trimming shortened V by 0 bases and J by 5 bases, and 17 bases separated the two germline ends. The CDR3 runs 17 residues. The CDR3 reads CASSYSRVTGRHNEQFF. The CDR3 nucleotides are TGTGCCAGCAGTTACTCGAGGGTAACAGGACGGCACAATGAGCAGTTCTTC.

CDR3 loop: CASSFLAGRGDTQYF. The DNA of the CDR3 is TGTGCCAGCAGCTTTCTAGCGGGTAGGGGAGATACGCAGTATTTT. This chain joins TRBV7-9 and TRBJ2-3; 8 bases are shared with TRBD2. The CDR3 extends over 15 amino acids. CDR1 is SEHNR, CDR2 FQNEAQ, per germline (reference sequence). Trimming cost V 3 bases and J 5 bases; bases outside gene matches: 7.

The J gene is TRBJ2-7, the V gene TRBV29-1; D is uncertain. Trimming stripped 5 bases from V and 0 bases from J, with 11 bases between. The CDR3 totals 13 residues. CDR1 is SQVTM and CDR2 is ANQGSEA in the germline V gene. The CDR3 region has the DNA TGCAGCGTTCGAGACGGGCCCTCCTACGAGCAGTACTTC. Protein product: CSVRDGPSYEQYF.

This clonotype was counted between two and nine times. The chain uses TRBV7-2 and TRBJ2-5; TRBD2 agrees at 8 bases. CDR1 and CDR2 (germline): SGHTA, FQGNSA. After removal of 1 base from V and 4 bases from J, the junction contained 20 bases not matched to a gene. The CDR3 has 20 amino acids. CDR3 in amino acids: CASSLGVPTSLAGLRETQYF. As DNA, the CDR3 is TGTGCCAGCAGCTTAGGAGTGCCGACCTCCCTAGCGGGTTTACGAGAGACCCAGTACTTC.

The chain has TRBV6-1 and TRBJ1-2; D may be TRBD1 (5 bases). The CDR3 has 13 residues. Germline assignment: CDR1 MNHNS and CDR2 SASEGT. With 2 bases removed from V and 7 bases from J, the gap between germline ends came to 11 bases. The CDR3 region is CASSEQGFRGYTF. As DNA, the CDR3 is TGTGCCAGCAGTGAACAGGGTTTTCGTGGCTACACCTTC.

This clonotype was observed a few times. This chain links TRBV6-6 with TRBJ2-7; D is ambiguous. The V and J ends lost 6 bases and 0 bases respectively, with 6 bases between them. Germline V gene data show CDR1 as MNHNY and CDR2 as SVGAGI (reference sequence). This CDR3 region has 12 residues. The CDR3 reads CASRKDSYEQYF. Here the CDR3 DNA reads TGTGCCAGCAGGAAAGACTCCTACGAGCAGTACTTC.

In its sample, this clonotype was seen a few times. The chain uses TRBV12-3 or TRBV12-4 and TRBJ2-7; D remains unclear. The V and J ends lost 5 bases and 3 bases respectively, with 14 bases between them. The CDR3 extends over 14 amino acids. The CDR3 nucleotides are TGTGCCAGCAGTCAGGTTGGGGTTGGCTACGAGCAGTACTTC. Its translation: CASSQVGVGYEQYF.

This clonotype has a single count. The genes are TRBV7-9 and TRBJ2-3; D call uncertain. This CDR3 is built from 13 residues. Germline-derived CDR1 and CDR2 are SEHNR and FQNEAQ (reference sequence). The V gene lost 3 bases and the J gene lost 4 bases, with 8 bases spanning the gap. CDR3 sequence: CASSFGAADTQYF. In DNA, the CDR3 is TGTGCCAGCAGCTTTGGAGCCGCAGATACGCAGTATTTT.

CDR3 region: CASSSGTLSNEQFF. CDR3 coding DNA: TGTGCCAGCAGTTCCGGGACTCTGAGCAATGAGCAGTTCTTC. J is TRBJ2-1 and V is TRBV28; tentative D call: TRBD2 (6 bases). Germline CDR1 MDHEN, CDR2 SYDVKM. V was cut by 4 bases and J by 6 bases, with 13 bases left in between. The CDR3 consists of 14 residues. Full variable domain (outside the CDR3, taken from reference TRBV28 and TRBJ2-1): DVKVTQSSRYLVKRTGEKVFLECVQDMDHENMFWYRQDPGLGLRLIYFSYDVKMKEKGDIPEGYSVSREKKERFSLILESASTNQTSMYLCASSSGTLSNEQFFGPGTRLTVL.

This clonotype was observed a handful of times. The chain recombines TRBV4-1 with TRBJ1-5; D is unresolved. Germline lookup yields CDR1 MGHRA and CDR2 YSYEKL. This CDR3 region has 15 residues. Trimming took 3 bases from V and 3 from J, leaving 12 bases between them. The CDR3 DNA reads TGCGCCAGCAGCCAGAGGGCAAGGGACAATCAGCCCCAGCATTTT. Protein: CASSQRARDNQPQHF.

This clonotype came up a few times. The chain uses TRBV6-5 and TRBJ1-6; D is perhaps TRBD1 (6 bases). This CDR3 comprises 14 residues. In germline, CDR1 is MNHEY, CDR2 SVGAGI. V gave up 2 bases and J gave up 7 bases, with 9 bases separating them. CDR3 coding DNA: TGTGCCAGCAGTTACGAGCAGGGGAATTCACCCCTCCACTTT. It encodes CASSYEQGNSPLHF.

The rearrangement links TRBV12-3 or TRBV12-4 to TRBJ2-7; TRBD2 matches 11 bases. The CDR3 is 13 amino acids. The junction had 5 bases not matched to a gene; V was cut back by 10 bases and J by 3 bases. The CDR3 sequence: CATGLAGYYEQYF. CDR3 sequence (DNA): TGTGCCACCGGACTAGCGGGTTACTACGAGCAGTACTTC.

This clonotype was seen many times. The CDR3 bases are TGCAGTGCTCTCCCTTTGGGGGAGGGGGAGACCCAGTACTTC. This gives the protein CSALPLGEGETQYF. The V and J genes are TRBV20-1 and TRBJ2-5; 7 positions match TRBD2. CDR1 is DFQATT and CDR2 is SNEGSKA in the germline V gene (reference sequence). This CDR3 is 14 amino acids long. V dropped 5 bases and J dropped 5; count of bases not matched to a gene: 11.

This clonotype was found a few times. The V gene is TRBV20-1, the J gene TRBJ2-7; 14 bases are a match to TRBD2. This CDR3 has 14 amino acids. Losses at the gene ends were 6 bases for V and 5 bases for J; bases not matched to a gene: 6. In germline, CDR1 is DFQATT, CDR2 SNEGSKA (reference sequence). CDR3 in DNA: TGCAGTGCCCGGACTAGCGGGAGGCTAAACGAGCAGTACTTC. It translates to CSARTSGRLNEQYF.

This clonotype showed up many times. This chain uses TRBV20-1 with TRBJ2-7; 7 bases agree with TRBD2. CDR1 and CDR2 from the germline V gene are DFQATT and SNEGSKA (reference sequence). The CDR3 length is 13 residues. J lost 5 bases, V lost 3 bases, and 7 bases had no gene match. The CDR3 DNA reads TGCAGTGCTAGCGTTGGACTAGGAGACGAGCAGTACTTC. Protein sequence: CSASVGLGDEQYF.

This clonotype was seen more than once but under ten times. A junction boundary mismatches the germline segment, possibly from a read error. This chain connects TRBV4-2 to TRBJ2-3; TRBD2 matches at 9 bases. The CDR3 is made up of 19 amino acids. Germline values: CDR1 LGHNA, CDR2 YNFKEQ. DNA of the CDR3: TGTGCCAACAGCCAAGGCCCCTTAACAGCGGGAGGTCAGTCAGATACGCAGTATTTT. Its translation: CANSQGPLTAGGQSDTQYF.

This clonotype has ten or more counts. The chain employs TRBV2 and TRBJ2-7; perhaps TRBD1 as D (6 bases). The CDR3 covers 12 residues. The ends were cut back, 7 bases at V and 3 bases at J, with 10 bases in the middle. CDR1 and CDR2 (germline): SNHLY, FYNNEI. The CDR3 coding sequence is TGTGCCAGCATAGGACAGTTCTACGAGCAGTACTTC. Translated, it gives CASIGQFYEQYF. The full variable domain, with the rest looked up from reference TRBV2 and TRBJ2-7, is EPEVTQTPSHQVTQMGQEVILRCVPISNHLYFYWYRQILGQKVEFLVSFYNNEISEKSEIFDDQFSVERPDGSNFTLKIRSTKLEDSAMYFCASIGQFYEQYFGPGTRLTVT.

This clonotype was detected only a few times. The CDR3 DNA reads TGTGCCAGCCGGAAAGGGGTATTAAGGGATCAGCCCCAGCATTTT. Its protein is CASRKGVLRDQPQHF. The gene calls are TRBV19 and TRBJ1-5; D is perhaps TRBD1 (5 bases). This CDR3 is 15 amino acids long. Germline CDR1 reads LNHDA; CDR2 reads SQIVND (reference sequence). With 9 bases removed from V and 5 bases from J, the gap between germline ends came to 20 bases.

A remark on this clonotype: The missing conserved phenylalanine or tryptophan at the end of this CDR3 makes a read error likely. This chain uses TRBV6-1 with TRBJ2-7, with a weak D call TRBD2 (6 bases). Germline V gives CDR1 MNHNS, CDR2 SASEGT. The CDR3 runs to 16 residues. CDR3 sequence: CASSEDWRGVSYEQYS. The CDR3 DNA sequence: TGTGCCAGCAGCGAAGACTGGCGGGGAGTCTCCTACGAGCAGTACTCC.

Notes on this clonotype: The junction departs from the called germline gene at one end, perhaps through a read error. This chain links TRBV15 with TRBJ1-1; tentative D call: TRBD1 (6 bases). Germline CDR1 reads LNHNV; CDR2 reads YYDKDF (reference sequence). CDR3 length equals 15 residues. CDR3 amino acids: CATSRTRGLNTEAFF. In nucleotides, the CDR3 is TGTGCCACCAGCAGGACCAGGGGCTTGAACACCGAAGCTTTCTTT.

V usage is TRBV2 and J usage is TRBJ2-5; TRBD1 or TRBD2 may be the D gene (5 bases each). The CDR3 totals 17 residues. Germline CDR1 and CDR2: SNHLY and FYNNEI. Trimming left V 6 bases short and J 2 bases short, with 22 bases between. As DNA, the CDR3 is TGTGCCAGCAGCTTAGCCCGGGACGGCCTCCTTCAAGAGACCCAGTACTTC. It yields the protein CASSLARDGLLQETQYF.

This clonotype appeared many times. This chain joins TRBV27 and TRBJ2-1; 9 bases are a match to TRBD2. The CDR3 consists of 14 residues. Germline V gene data show CDR1 as MNHEY and CDR2 as SMNVEV (reference sequence). The V gene end was trimmed by 7 bases and the J gene end by 6 bases; junction bases not matched to a gene: 7. CDR3 nucleotides: TGTGCCAGCACGGGGATAGCGGGGGCCAATGAGCAGTTCTTC. This translates into CASTGIAGANEQFF.

This sequence joins TRBV24-1 and TRBJ2-5, with D hard to call. Between the trimmed V and J ends, which lost 0 bases and 5 bases, there was a span of 12 bases. The V gene's germline CDR1 is KGHDR and CDR2 SFDVKD. The CDR3 loop spans 15 amino acids. The CDR3 region has the DNA TGTGCCACCAGTGATTTGCCACCCAACGCGGAGACCCAGTACTTC. It encodes CATSDLPPNAETQYF.

This clonotype has just a few counts. This chain joins TRBV5-1 and TRBJ2-5, with 11 bases identical to TRBD2. This CDR3 comprises 18 residues. V gave up 7 bases and J gave up 2 bases; unmatched junction bases: 16. The germline CDR1 and CDR2 sequences are SGHRS and YFSETQ. This CDR3 reads CASSSGTSGGRWQETQYF. The CDR3 DNA sequence: TGCGCCAGCTCATCCGGGACTAGCGGAGGCAGATGGCAAGAGACCCAGTACTTC.

A word on this clonotype: This may be a read error: a much more frequent sequence differs by one nucleotide. V and J are TRBV29-1 and TRBJ1-2; no reliable D call. V was trimmed by 3 bases and J by 8 bases, leaving 10 bases between them. The CDR3 has 11 residues. Germline CDR1 and CDR2: SQVTM and ANQGSEA. The CDR3 loop is CSVDEADGYTF. Here the CDR3 DNA reads TGCAGCGTTGACGAGGCGGACGGCTACACCTTC.